The text below deals with one T cell receptor (beta chain). No antigen is known for it. This entry comes from a study of cytomegalovirus exposure and HLA in healthy donors. Study findings and constraints: In a later analysis, 15,000 to 20,000 TCR beta sequences were associated with HLA alleles at 0.05 false discovery rate. The authors later linked a missense DCLRE1C variant to TCR beta V- and J-gene trimming. An analysis done earlier found most TCR beta V segments productive about 90% or about 30% of the time. Among immune exposure information, only CMV serostatus was available.

This CDR3 has 15 residues. The V segment lost 0 bases and the J segment 5 bases; nucleotides outside the gene matches: 2. From germline, CDR1 is SGDLS and CDR2 YYNGEE. A multiplex PCR was run with 60 Vbeta primers and 13 Jbeta primers. The repertoire was sequenced with immunoSEQ multiplex PCR; TCRdb's copy has only in-frame clones and lacks some. The sample records 180,000 or so clones, around 74% being singletons. This TCR came from a female donor in good health and CMV-seronegative. Source material: PBMCs. The V and J genes are TRBV9 and TRBJ1-4, with 9 bases lining up with TRBD1. The CDR3 sequence is CASSVGTGENEKLFF. DNA for the CDR3: TGTGCCAGCAGCGTAGGGACAGGGGAAAATGAAAAACTGTTTTTT.